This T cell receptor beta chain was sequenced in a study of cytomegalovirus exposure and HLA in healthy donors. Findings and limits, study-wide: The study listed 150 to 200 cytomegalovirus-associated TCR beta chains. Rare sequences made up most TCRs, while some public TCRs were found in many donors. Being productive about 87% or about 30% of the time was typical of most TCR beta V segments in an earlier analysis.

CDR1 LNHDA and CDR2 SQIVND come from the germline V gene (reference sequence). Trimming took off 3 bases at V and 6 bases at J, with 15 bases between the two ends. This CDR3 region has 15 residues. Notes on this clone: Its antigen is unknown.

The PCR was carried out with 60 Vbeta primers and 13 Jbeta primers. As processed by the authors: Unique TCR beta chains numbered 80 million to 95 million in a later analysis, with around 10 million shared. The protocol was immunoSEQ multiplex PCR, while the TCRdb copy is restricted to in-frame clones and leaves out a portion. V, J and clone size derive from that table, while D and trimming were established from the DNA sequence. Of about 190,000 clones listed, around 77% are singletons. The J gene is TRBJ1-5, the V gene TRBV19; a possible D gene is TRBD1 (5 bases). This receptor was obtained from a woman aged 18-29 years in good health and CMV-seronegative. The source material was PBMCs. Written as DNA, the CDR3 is TGTGCCAGTAGTATTCGGGTTGGGGCTGGTCAGCCCCAGCATTTT. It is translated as CASSIRVGAGQPQHF.